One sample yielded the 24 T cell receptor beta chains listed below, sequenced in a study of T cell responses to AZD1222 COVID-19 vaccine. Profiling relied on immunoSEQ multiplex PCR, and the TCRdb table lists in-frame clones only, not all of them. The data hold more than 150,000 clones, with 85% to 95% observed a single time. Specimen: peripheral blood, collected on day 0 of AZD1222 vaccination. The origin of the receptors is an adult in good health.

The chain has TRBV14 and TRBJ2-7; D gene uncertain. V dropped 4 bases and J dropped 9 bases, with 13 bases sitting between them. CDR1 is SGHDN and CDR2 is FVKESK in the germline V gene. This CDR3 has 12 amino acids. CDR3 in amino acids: CASSPSRMRQYF. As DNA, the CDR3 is TGTGCCAGCAGCCCCAGCCGCATGAGGCAGTACTTC. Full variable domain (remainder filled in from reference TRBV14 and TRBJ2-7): EAGVTQFPSHSVIEKGQTVTLRCDPISGHDNLYWYRRVMGKEIKFLLHFVKESKQDESGMPNNRFLAERTGGTYSTLKVQPAELEDSGVYFCASSPSRMRQYFGPGTRLTVT.

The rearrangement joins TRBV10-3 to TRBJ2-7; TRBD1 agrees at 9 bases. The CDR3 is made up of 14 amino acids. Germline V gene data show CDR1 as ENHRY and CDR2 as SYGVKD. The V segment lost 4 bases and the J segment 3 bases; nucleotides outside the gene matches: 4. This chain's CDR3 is CAISGGQGVYEQYF. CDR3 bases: TGTGCCATCAGTGGGGGACAGGGTGTCTACGAGCAGTACTTC.

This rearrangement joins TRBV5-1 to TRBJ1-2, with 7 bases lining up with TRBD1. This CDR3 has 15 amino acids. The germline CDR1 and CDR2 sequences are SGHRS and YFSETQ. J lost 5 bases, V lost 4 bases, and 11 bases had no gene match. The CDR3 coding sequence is TGCGCCAGCAGCATGGTTGGGGGGACAGTGTATGGCTACACCTTC. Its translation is CASSMVGGTVYGYTF.

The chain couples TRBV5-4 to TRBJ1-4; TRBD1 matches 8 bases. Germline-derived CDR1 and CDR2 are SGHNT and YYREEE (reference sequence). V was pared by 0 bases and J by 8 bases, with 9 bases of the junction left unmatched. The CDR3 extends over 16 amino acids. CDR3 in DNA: TGTGCCAGCAGCTTGGTTTCAGGGGGCGCGGGGGAAAAACTGTTTTTT. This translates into CASSLVSGGAGEKLFF.

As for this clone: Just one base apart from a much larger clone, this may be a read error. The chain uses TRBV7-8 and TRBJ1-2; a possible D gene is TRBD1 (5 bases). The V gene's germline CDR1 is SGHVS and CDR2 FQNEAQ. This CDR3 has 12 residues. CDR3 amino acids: CASSSGTPGYIF. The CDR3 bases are TGTGCCAGCAGTTCCGGGACTCCGGGCTACATCTTC.

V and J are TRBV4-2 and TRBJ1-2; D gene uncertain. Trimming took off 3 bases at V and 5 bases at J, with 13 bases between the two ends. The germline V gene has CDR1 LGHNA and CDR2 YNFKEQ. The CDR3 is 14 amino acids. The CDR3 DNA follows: TGTGCCAGCAGCCACGGGAGAGTACCTTATGGCTACACCTTC. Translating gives CASSHGRVPYGYTF.

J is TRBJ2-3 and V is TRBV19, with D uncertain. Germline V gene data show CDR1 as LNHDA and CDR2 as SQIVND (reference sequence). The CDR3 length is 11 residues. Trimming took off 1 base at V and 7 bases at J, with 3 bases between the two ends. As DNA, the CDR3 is TGTGCCAGTAGTATAGGAAATACGCAGTATTTT. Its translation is CASSIGNTQYF.

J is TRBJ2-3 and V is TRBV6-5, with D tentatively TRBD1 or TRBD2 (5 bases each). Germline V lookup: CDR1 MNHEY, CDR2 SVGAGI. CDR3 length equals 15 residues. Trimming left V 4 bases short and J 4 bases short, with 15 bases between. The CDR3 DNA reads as TGTGCCAGCAGTTTCAGGGACGGGGCGGCAGATACGCAGTATTTT. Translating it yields CASSFRDGAADTQYF.

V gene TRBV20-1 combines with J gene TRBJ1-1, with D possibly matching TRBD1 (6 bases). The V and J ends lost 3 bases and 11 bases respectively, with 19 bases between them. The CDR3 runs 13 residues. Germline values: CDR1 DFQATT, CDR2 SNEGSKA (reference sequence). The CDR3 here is CSASRDTFLSAFF. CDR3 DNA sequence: TGCAGTGCTAGTAGGGACACCTTTTTATCGGCTTTCTTT.

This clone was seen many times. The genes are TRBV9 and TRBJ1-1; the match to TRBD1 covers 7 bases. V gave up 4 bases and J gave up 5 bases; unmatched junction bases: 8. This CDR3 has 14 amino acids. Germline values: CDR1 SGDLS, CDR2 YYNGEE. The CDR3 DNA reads TGTGCCAGCAGCTCGGAGGGGGCCTGGACTGAAGCTTTCTTT. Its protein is CASSSEGAWTEAFF.

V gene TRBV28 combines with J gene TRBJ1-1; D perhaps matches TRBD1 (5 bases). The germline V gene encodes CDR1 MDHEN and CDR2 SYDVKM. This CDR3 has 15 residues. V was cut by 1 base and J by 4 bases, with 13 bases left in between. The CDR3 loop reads CASSLSRSGGTEAFF. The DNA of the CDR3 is TGTGCCAGCAGTTTATCAAGGTCGGGGGGCACTGAAGCTTTCTTT.

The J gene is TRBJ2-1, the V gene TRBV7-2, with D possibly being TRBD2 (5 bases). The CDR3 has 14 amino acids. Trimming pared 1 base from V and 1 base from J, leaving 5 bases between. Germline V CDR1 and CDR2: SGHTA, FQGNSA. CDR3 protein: CASSLGTSYNEQFF. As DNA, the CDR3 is TGTGCCAGCAGCTTAGGGACTTCCTACAATGAGCAGTTCTTC.

CDR3 nucleotides: TGTGCCAGCAGTCGTCGGACAGGGGACTATGGCTACACCTTC. This encodes CASSRRTGDYGYTF. The rearrangement links TRBV25-1 to TRBJ1-2, with TRBD1 matching over 9 bases. Per the germline V gene, CDR1 is MGHDK and CDR2 is SYGVNS. The V and J ends lost 5 bases and 3 bases, in that order; junction bases with no gene match: 4. The CDR3 is 14 residues long.

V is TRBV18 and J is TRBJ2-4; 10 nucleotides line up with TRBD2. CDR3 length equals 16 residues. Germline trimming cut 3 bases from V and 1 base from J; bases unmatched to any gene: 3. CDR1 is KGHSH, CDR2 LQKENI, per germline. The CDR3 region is CASSPKRGGAKNIQYF. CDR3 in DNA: TGTGCCAGCTCACCGAAGCGGGGGGGCGCCAAAAACATTCAGTACTTC.

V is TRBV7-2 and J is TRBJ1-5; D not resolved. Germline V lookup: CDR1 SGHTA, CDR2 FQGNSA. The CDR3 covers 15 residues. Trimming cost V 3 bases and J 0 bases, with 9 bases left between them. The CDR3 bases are TGTGCCAGCAGCTTCCAGTTCAATAGCAATCAGCCCCAGCATTTT. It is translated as CASSFQFNSNQPQHF.

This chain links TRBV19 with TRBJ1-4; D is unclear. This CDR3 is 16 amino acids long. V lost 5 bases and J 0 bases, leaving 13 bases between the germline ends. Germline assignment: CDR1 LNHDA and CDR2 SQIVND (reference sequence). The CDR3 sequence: CASSSRASPTNEKLFF. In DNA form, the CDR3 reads TGTGCCAGTAGTTCGAGAGCCAGCCCAACTAATGAAAAACTGTTTTTT.

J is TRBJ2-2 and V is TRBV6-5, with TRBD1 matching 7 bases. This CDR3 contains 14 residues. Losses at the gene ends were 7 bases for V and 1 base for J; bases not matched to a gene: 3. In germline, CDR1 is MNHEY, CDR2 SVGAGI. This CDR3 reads CASIDRENTGELFF. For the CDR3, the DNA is TGTGCCAGCATAGACAGGGAGAACACCGGGGAGCTGTTTTTT.

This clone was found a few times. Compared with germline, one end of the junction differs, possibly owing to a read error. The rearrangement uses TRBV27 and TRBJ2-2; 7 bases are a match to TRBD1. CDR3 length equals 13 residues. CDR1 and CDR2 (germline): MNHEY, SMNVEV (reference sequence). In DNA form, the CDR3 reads TGTGCCACCAGTCGCAGGGGGATCGGGGAGCTGTTTTTT. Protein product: CATSRRGIGELFF.

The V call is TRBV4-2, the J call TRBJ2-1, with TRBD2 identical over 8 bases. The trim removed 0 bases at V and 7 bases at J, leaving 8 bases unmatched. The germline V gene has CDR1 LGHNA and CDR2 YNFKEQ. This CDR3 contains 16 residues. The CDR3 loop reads CASSQDPSGSGNEQFF. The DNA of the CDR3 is TGTGCCAGCAGCCAAGATCCCAGCGGGAGTGGTAATGAGCAGTTCTTC.

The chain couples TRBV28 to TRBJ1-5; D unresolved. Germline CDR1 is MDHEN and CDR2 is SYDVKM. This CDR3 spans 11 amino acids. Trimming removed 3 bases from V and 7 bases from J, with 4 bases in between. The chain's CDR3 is CASSFRQPQHF. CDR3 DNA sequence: TGTGCCAGCAGTTTTCGACAGCCCCAGCATTTT.

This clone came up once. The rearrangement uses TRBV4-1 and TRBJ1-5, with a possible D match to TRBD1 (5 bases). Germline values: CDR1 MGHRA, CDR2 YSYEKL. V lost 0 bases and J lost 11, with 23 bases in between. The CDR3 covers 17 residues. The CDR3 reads CASSQEMDAAGGKSQHF. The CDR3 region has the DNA TGCGCCAGCAGCCAAGAGATGGATGCGGCCGGGGGTAAGTCCCAGCATTTT.

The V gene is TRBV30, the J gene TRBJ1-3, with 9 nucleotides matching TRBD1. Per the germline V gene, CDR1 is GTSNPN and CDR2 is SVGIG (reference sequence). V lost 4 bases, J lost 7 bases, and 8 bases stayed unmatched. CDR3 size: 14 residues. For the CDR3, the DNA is TGTGCCTGGATGACAGGGGGGCGACCGAACACCATATATTTT. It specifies CAWMTGGRPNTIYF.

CDR3 coding DNA: TGTGCCAGCAGCTTAAGGTTTGCGGGAAAATTCGAGCAGTACTTC. Protein: CASSLRFAGKFEQYF. The V call is TRBV13, the J call TRBJ2-7, with D maybe TRBD2 (6 bases). Trimming stripped 2 bases from V and 6 bases from J, with 17 bases between. CDR3 length: 15 residues. Germline V gene data show CDR1 as PRHDT and CDR2 as FYEKMQ (reference sequence).

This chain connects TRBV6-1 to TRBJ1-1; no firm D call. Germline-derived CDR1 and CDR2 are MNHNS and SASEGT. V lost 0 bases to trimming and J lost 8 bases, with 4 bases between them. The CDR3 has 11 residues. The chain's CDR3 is CASSEAKEAFF. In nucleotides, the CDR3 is TGTGCCAGCAGTGAAGCAAAAGAAGCTTTCTTT.